The next 6 T cell receptor beta chains were all read from a single sample in a study of CD8 T cells in Susac syndrome. The authors reverse transcribed about 0.5 to 1 ug RNA with random hexamers. Using its own MiXCR run on the immunoSEQ multiplex PCR reads, TCRdb lists one record per CDR3 protein. The sample lists about 150,000 distinct CDR3 sequences; around 95% were seen once. Sequencing was done on a sample of CD8+ T cells from PBMCs. The origin of the receptors is a human donor with multiple sclerosis.

The chain is built from TRBV29-1 and TRBJ1-2, with D uncertain. This CDR3 comprises 10 residues. CDR1 is SQVTM, CDR2 ANQGSEA, per germline. The V and J ends lost 1 base and 6 bases respectively, with 3 bases between them. The CDR3 region is CSVEGDGYTF. The CDR3 DNA reads as TGCAGCGTTGAAGGGGATGGCTACACCTTC. The full variable domain, completed using reference TRBV29-1 and TRBJ1-2, is SAVISQKPSRDICQRGTSLTIQCQVDSQVTMMFWYRQQPGQSLTLIATANQGSEATYESGFVIDKFPISRPNLTFSTLTVSNMSPEDSSIYLCSVEGDGYTFGSGTRLTVV.

The rearrangement uses TRBV27 and TRBJ2-1; the D is unclear. The germline gives CDR1 MNHEY, CDR2 SMNVEV (reference sequence). The length of the CDR3 is 10 residues. Between the trimmed V and J ends, which lost 4 bases and 9 bases, there was a span of 4 bases. DNA for the CDR3: TGTGCCAGCAGTTGGCCTGAGCAGTTCTTC. Its protein product is CASSWPEQFF.

This chain joins TRBV19 and TRBJ2-1; no definite D call. The CDR3 spans 12 residues. Germline CDR1 is LNHDA and CDR2 is SQIVND (reference sequence). Trimming removed 4 bases from V and 7 bases from J, with 8 bases in between. CDR3 protein: CASSTTRNEQFF. The CDR3 DNA reads TGTGCCAGTAGTACCACACGGAATGAGCAGTTCTTC.

The chain uses TRBV27 and TRBJ2-1; 12 nucleotides line up with TRBD2. Germline CDR1 is MNHEY and CDR2 is SMNVEV (reference sequence). After removal of 4 bases from V and 12 bases from J, the junction contained 16 bases not matched to a gene. This CDR3 contains 17 residues. CDR3 coding DNA: TGTGCCAGCAGTTCGACCGTCGAACTAGCGGGGGGATTACGGCAGTTCTTC. Protein product: CASSSTVELAGGLRQFF.

The chain carries TRBV30 and TRBJ1-5; maybe TRBD1 (5 bases). The CDR3 runs to 15 residues. Trimming stripped 4 bases from V and 0 bases from J, with 13 bases between. Germline-derived CDR1 and CDR2 are GTSNPN and SVGIG (reference sequence). Written as DNA, the CDR3 is TGTGCCTGGAACGGTGAGGGGTATAGCAATCAGCCCCAGCATTTT. It is translated as CAWNGEGYSNQPQHF.

The chain carries TRBV6-4 and TRBJ1-2; D gene uncertain. The CDR3 is made up of 11 amino acids. Germline loops: CDR1 MRHNA, CDR2 SNTAGT. Trimming removed 0 bases at V and 8 bases at J, with 4 bases between. CDR3 bases: TGTGCCAGCAGTGACTCGGGCGGCTACACCTTC. This translates into CASSDSGGYTF.